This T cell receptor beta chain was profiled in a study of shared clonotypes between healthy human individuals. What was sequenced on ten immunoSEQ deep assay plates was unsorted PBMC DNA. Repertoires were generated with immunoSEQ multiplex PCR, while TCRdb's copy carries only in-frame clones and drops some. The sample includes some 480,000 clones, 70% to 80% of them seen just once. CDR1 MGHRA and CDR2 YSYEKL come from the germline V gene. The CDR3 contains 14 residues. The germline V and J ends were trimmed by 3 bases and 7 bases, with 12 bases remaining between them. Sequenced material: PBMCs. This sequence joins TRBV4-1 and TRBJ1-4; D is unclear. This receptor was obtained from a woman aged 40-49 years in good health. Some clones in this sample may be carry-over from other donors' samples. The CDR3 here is CASSQVTAGEKLFF. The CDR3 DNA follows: TGCGCCAGCAGCCAGGTTACAGCGGGTGAAAAACTGTTTTTT.